Detailed here is one T cell receptor (beta chain). Per the germline V gene, CDR1 is SGHNT and CDR2 is YYREEE (reference sequence). This CDR3 comprises 13 residues. The germline V and J ends were trimmed by 2 bases and 4 bases, with 10 bases remaining between them. Original analysis: Estimates of nucleated cell counts were drawn from the amplification of reference gene primers. The method was immunoSEQ multiplex PCR; TCRdb's version includes in-frame clones alone and lacks a portion of them. That table gives V, J and clone size, and the DNA gave D and trimming. Of some 270,000 clones in the sample, 89% are singletons; the top ten hold around 4.6%. These data are taken from a study of blood T cell repertoires in COVID-19. Turning to the study itself: The samples span acute and convalescent COVID-19 from the United States, Italy and Spain. PBMCs, B-cell-depleted T cells, or T cells provided the cDNA or gDNA that made up the material.

The sequence came from a woman aged 40 to 49 who had recovered from COVID-19. The specimen was peripheral blood. This rearrangement joins TRBV5-4 to TRBJ2-7, with D tentatively TRBD2 (6 bases). The CDR3 bases are TGTGCCAGCAGCTTCGGGGGAGCTTACGAGCAGTACGTC. As protein: CASSFGGAYEQYV.